This T cell receptor (beta chain) was sequenced in a study of T-cell memory formation after mild COVID-19. Study outcomes and limitations: The authors did not confirm SARS-CoV-2 specificity of second-wave clones peaking day 37. Those CD4+ clones that contracted were mainly in CM and EM (CD8+ ones in EMRA). Pre-infection memory carried some responding clones, suggesting that cross-reactive memory joined.

TCRdb itself ran the 5' RACE reads through MiXCR, one entry per CDR3 protein. The repertoire holds 27,000 or so distinct CDR3 sequences, with 6% to 9.5% as singletons. This clonotype was seen at least ten times. The target antigen is unknown. The CDR3 is 14 residues long. The junction had 2 bases not matched to a gene; V was cut back by 1 base and J by 4 bases. Germline loops: CDR1 SGHTA, CDR2 FQGNSA. The clonotype comes from an adult woman who had mild COVID-19 (a few samples of this study predate the infection). Cell type and time point are not known. Sample: PBMCs or a T cell subset sorted from them (not recorded which). This chain uses TRBV7-2 with TRBJ2-3; 7 nucleotides agree with TRBD1. Here the CDR3 reads CASSLVQGADTQYF. In DNA, the CDR3 is TGTGCCAGCAGCTTAGTCCAGGGGGCAGATACGCAGTATTTT.